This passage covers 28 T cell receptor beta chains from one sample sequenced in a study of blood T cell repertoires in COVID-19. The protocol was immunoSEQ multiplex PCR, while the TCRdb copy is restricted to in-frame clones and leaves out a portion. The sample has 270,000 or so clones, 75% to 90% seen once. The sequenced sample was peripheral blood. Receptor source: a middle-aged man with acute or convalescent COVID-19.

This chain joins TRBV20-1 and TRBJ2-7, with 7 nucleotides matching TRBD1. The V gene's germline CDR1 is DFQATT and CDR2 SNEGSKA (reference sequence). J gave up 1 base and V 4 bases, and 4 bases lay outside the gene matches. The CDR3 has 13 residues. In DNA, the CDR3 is TGCAGTGCTAATGACAGGGCATCCTACGAGCAGTACTTC. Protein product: CSANDRASYEQYF.

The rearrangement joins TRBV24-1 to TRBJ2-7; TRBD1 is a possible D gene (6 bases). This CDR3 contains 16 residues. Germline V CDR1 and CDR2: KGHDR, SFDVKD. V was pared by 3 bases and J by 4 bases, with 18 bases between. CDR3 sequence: CATSDQETGVNYEQYF. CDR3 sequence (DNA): TGTGCCACCAGTGATCAGGAGACAGGAGTGAATTACGAGCAGTACTTC.

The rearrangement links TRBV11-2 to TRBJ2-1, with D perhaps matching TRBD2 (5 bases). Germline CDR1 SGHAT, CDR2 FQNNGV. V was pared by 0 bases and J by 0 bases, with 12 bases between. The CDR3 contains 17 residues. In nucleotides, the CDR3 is TGTGCCAGCAGCTTAGAAGGAGGCGCGAGCTCCTACAATGAGCAGTTCTTC. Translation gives CASSLEGGASSYNEQFF.

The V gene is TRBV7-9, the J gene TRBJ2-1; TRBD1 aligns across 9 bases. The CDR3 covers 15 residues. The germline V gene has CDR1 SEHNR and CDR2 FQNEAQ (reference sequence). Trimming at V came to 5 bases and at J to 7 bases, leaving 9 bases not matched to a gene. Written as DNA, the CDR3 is TGTGCCAGCAGCCCATCCGGGACAGGGTCGAATGAGCAGTTCTTC. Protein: CASSPSGTGSNEQFF.

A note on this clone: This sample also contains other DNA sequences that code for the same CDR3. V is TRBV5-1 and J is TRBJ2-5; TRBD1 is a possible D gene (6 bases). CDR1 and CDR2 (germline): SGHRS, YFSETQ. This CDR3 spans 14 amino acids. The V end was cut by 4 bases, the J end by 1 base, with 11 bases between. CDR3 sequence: CASSLEGGQETQYF. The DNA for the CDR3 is TGCGCCAGCAGCCTGGAAGGGGGCCAAGAGACCCAGTACTTC.

CDR3 sequence (DNA): TGTGCCACCAGTGATTCACGGACTAGCGGGGAGGAGCAGTTCTTC. It is translated as CATSDSRTSGEEQFF. The chain is built from TRBV24-1 and TRBJ2-1; 12 positions agree with TRBD2. Germline values: CDR1 KGHDR, CDR2 SFDVKD. V lost 2 bases to trimming and J lost 10 bases; unmatched junction nucleotides: 5. This CDR3 comprises 15 residues.

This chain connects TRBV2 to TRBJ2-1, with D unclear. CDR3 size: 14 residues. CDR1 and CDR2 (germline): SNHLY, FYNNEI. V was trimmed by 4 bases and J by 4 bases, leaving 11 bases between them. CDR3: CASSGLHRYNEQFF. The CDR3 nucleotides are TGTGCCAGCAGTGGTCTACACAGATACAATGAGCAGTTCTTC.

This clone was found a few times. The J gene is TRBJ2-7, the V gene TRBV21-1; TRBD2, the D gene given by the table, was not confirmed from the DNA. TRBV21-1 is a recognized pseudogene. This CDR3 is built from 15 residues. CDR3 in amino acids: CASSTGGQGIYEQYF. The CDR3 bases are TGTGCCAGCAGCACCGGGGGGCAGGGGATCTACGAGCAGTACTTC.

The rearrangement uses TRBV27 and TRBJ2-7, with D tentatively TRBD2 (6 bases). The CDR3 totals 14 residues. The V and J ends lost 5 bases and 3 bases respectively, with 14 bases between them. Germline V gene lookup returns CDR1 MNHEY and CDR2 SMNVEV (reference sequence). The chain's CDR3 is CASSPRREHYEQYF. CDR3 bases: TGTGCCAGCAGTCCGCGGCGGGAACACTACGAGCAGTACTTC.

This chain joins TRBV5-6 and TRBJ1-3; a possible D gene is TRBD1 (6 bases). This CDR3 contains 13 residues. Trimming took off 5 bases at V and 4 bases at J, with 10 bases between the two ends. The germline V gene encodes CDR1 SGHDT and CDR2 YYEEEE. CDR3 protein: CASRLDRGNTIYF. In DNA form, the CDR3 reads TGTGCCAGCAGACTTGACAGGGGAAACACCATATATTTT.

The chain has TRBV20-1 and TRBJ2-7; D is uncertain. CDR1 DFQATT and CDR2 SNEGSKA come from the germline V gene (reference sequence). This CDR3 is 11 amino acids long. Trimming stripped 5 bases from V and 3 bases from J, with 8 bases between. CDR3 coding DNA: TGCAGTGCTCCCACTGTCTACGAGCAGTACTTC. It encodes CSAPTVYEQYF.

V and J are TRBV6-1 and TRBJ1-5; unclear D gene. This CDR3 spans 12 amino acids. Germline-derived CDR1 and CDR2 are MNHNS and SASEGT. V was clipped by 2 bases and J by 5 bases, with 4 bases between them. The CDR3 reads CASSELDQPQHF. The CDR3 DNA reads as TGTGCCAGCAGTGAACTAGATCAGCCCCAGCATTTT.

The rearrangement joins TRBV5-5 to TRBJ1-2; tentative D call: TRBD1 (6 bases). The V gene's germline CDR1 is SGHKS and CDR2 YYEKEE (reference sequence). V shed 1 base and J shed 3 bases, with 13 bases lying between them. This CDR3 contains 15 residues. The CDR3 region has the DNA TGTGCCAGCAGCTTGAGAGGCAGGGGAGACTATGGCTACACCTTC. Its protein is CASSLRGRGDYGYTF.

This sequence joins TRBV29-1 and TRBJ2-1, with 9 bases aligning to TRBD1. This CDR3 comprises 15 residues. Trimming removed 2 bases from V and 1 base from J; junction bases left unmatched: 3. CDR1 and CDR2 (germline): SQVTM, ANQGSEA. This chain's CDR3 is CSVEKGTGSYNEQFF. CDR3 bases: TGCAGCGTTGAAAAAGGGACAGGGTCCTACAATGAGCAGTTCTTC.

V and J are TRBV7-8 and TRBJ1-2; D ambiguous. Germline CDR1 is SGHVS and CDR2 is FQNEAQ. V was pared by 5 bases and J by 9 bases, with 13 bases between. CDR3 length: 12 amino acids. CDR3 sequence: CASSPEAPRYTF. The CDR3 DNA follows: TGTGCCAGCAGCCCGGAGGCCCCCCGCTACACCTTC.

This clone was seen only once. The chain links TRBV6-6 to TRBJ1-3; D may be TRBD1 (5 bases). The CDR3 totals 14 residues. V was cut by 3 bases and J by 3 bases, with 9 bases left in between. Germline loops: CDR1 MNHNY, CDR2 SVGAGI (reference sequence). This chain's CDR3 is CASSYQGNGNTIYF. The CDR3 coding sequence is TGTGCCAGCAGTTATCAGGGTAATGGAAACACCATATATTTT.

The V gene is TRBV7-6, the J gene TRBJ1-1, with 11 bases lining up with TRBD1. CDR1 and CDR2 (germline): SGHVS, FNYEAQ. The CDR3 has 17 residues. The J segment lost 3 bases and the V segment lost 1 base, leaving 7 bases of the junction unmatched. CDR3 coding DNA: TGTGCCAGCAGCTTAGGAAGTACGGGACAGGGGGACACTGAAGCTTTCTTT. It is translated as CASSLGSTGQGDTEAFF.

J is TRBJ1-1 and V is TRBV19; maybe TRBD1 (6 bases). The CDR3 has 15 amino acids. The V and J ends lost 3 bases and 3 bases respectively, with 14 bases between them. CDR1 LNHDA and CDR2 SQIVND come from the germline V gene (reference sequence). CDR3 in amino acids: CASSIGRGEDTEAFF. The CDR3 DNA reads TGTGCCAGTAGTATTGGCAGGGGAGAGGACACTGAAGCTTTCTTT.

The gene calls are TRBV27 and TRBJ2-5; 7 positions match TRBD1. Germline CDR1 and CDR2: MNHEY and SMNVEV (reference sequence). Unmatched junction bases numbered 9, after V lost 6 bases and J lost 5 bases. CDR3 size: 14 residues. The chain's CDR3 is CASRRQGVWETQYF. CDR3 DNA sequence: TGTGCCAGCAGACGACAGGGCGTTTGGGAGACCCAGTACTTC.

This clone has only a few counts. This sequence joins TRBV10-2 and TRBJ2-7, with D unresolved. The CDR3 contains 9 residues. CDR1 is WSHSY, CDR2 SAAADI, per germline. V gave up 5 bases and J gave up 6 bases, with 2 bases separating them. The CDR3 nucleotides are TGCGCCAGCAGTCTCGAGCAGTACTTC. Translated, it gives CASSLEQYF.

The CDR3 nucleotides are TGTGCTAGTGGTTCCTCGGACACGGAGGGCTATGGCTACACCTTC. This sequence encodes CASGSSDTEGYGYTF. V is TRBV12-5 and J is TRBJ1-2; D may be TRBD1 (5 bases). This CDR3 is 15 amino acids long. Germline lookup yields CDR1 LGHNT and CDR2 FRNRAP. V shed 4 bases and J shed 4 bases, with 16 bases lying between them.

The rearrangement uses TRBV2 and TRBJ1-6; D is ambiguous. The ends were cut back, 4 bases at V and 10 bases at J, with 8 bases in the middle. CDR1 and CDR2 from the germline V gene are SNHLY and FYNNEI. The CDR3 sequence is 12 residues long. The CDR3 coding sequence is TGTGCCAGCAGTGGACACTCATCACCCCTCCACTTT. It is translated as CASSGHSSPLHF.

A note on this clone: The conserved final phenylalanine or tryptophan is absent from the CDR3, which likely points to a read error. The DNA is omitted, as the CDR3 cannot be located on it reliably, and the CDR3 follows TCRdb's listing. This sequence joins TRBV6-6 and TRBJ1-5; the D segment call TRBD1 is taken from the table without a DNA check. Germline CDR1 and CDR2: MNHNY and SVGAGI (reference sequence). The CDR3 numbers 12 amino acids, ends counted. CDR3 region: CASKSLEQGSLG.

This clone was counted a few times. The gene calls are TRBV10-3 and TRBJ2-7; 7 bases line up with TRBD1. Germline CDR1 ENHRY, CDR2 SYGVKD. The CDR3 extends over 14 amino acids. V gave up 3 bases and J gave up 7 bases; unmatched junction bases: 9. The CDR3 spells CAISDRQGSGEQYF. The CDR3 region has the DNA TGTGCCATCAGTGATAGACAGGGATCGGGTGAGCAGTACTTC.

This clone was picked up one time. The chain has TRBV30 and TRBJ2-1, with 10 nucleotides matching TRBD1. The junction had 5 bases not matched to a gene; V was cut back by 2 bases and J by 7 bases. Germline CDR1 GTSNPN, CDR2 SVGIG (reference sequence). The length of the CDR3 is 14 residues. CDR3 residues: CAWSFRDRGNEQFF. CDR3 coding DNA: TGTGCCTGGAGTTTCCGGGACAGGGGAAATGAGCAGTTCTTC.

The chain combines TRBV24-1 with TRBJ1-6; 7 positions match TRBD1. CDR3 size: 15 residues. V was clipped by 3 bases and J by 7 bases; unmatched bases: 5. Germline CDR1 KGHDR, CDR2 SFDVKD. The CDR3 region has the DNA TGTGCCACCAGTGATGGACAGGCCCAAAATTCACCCCTCCACTTT. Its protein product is CATSDGQAQNSPLHF.

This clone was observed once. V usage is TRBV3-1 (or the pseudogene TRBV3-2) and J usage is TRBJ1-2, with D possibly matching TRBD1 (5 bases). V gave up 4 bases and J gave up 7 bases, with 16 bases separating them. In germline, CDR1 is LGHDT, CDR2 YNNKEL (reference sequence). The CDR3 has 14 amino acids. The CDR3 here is CASSPRDGWGGYTF. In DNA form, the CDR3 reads TGTGCCAGCAGCCCGCGGGACGGATGGGGTGGCTACACCTTC.

CDR3 nucleotide sequence: TGTGCCAGCAAGAACAGGGCGATATCGAATTCACCCCTCCACTTT. It is translated as CASKNRAISNSPLHF. The chain links TRBV6-4 to TRBJ1-6; D perhaps matches TRBD1 (6 bases). The V gene lost 7 bases and the J gene lost 7 bases, with 17 bases spanning the gap. The CDR3 sequence is 15 residues long. Germline assignment: CDR1 MRHNA and CDR2 SNTAGT.